These 30 T cell receptor beta chains share one sample of origin, sequenced in a study of tumor-infiltrating lymphocytes in oesophageal squamous cell carcinoma. TCRdb analysed the PCR reads with MiXCR anew, one entry per CDR3 protein. Among 18,000 or so distinct CDR3 sequences listed, around 41% were seen once. Sequenced input: normal esophageal tissue next to the tumor. The receptors were gathered from a male donor with esophageal squamous cell carcinoma.

This clonotype was seen repeatedly, ten times or more. The V gene is TRBV27, the J gene TRBJ1-2; a weak D match, TRBD1 (5 bases). Germline assignment: CDR1 MNHEY and CDR2 SMNVEV (reference sequence). The V end lost 7 bases, the J end lost 4 bases, and 19 bases lay between the germline ends. The CDR3 sequence is 15 residues long. The CDR3 region is CASKRTPRGVYGYTF. Here the CDR3 DNA reads TGTGCCAGCAAGCGTACCCCAAGGGGCGTCTATGGCTACACCTTC.

V usage is TRBV5-6 and J usage is TRBJ2-1; D gene unclear. The DNA end favors TRBJ2-7, so the J call may be wrong. Germline V gives CDR1 SGHDT, CDR2 YYEEEE. CDR3 length: 13 residues. CDR3 amino acids: CASTASASDEQYF. In DNA, the CDR3 is TGTGCCAGCACAGCTTCGGCTTCTGACGAGCAGTACTTC.

The rearrangement uses TRBV7-2 and TRBJ2-5, with TRBD1 as a possible D gene (6 bases). Germline CDR1 is SGHTA and CDR2 is FQGNSA. Trimming shortened V by 4 bases and J by 4 bases, and 13 bases separated the two germline ends. CDR3 length: 14 amino acids. The CDR3 coding sequence is TGTGCCAGCAGCTCGAGGGGGATGGGAGAGACCCAGTACTTC. Translating gives CASSSRGMGETQYF. The whole variable domain, remainder taken from reference TRBV7-2 and TRBJ2-5, is GAGVSQSPSNKVTEKGKDVELRCDPISGHTALYWYRQSLGQGLEFLIYFQGNSAPDKSGLPSDRFSAERTGGSVSTLTIQRTQQEDSAVYLCASSSRGMGETQYFGPGTRLLVL.

This clonotype was detected only a few times. The gene calls are TRBV6-5 and TRBJ2-5, with 7 bases that match TRBD1. With the DNA end fitting TRBJ2-7 better, the J assignment may be wrong. CDR1 is MNHEY and CDR2 is SVGAGI in the germline V gene. The CDR3 loop spans 12 amino acids. The DNA of the CDR3 is TGTGCCAGCAGTTCCCAGGGGGACGAGCAGTACTTC. As protein: CASSSQGDEQYF.

This clonotype was seen repeatedly, ten times or more. A much larger clone sits a single nucleotide away, making a read error possible. The V gene is TRBV7-9, the J gene TRBJ2-7, with a weak D call TRBD2 (6 bases). The germline CDR1 and CDR2 sequences are SEHNR and FQNEAQ (reference sequence). Trimming took 5 bases from V and 7 from J, leaving 18 bases between them. This CDR3 is built from 14 residues. CDR3 region: CASSDTGRNNEQYF. The CDR3 DNA reads TGTGCCAGCAGCGATACCGGGAGAAATAATGAGCAGTACTTC. The full variable domain, in which reference TRBV7-9 and TRBJ2-7 provide the parts outside the CDR3, is DTGVSQNPRHKITKRGQNVTFRCDPISEHNRLYWYRQTLGQGPEFLTYFQNEAQLEKSRLLSDRFSAERPKGSFSTLEIQRTEQGDSAMYLCASSDTGRNNEQYFGPGTRLTVT.

This clonotype was seen a few times. The chain uses TRBV6-1 and TRBJ2-1, with 14 bases fitting TRBD2. There are 18 residues in the CDR3. The germline gives CDR1 MNHNS, CDR2 SASEGT. With V trimmed by 5 bases and J by 7 bases, 13 bases remained unmatched. The CDR3 loop reads CASSPLGGTSGSMNEQFF. The CDR3 DNA is TGTGCCAGCAGTCCACTGGGGGGGACTAGCGGGAGTATGAATGAGCAGTTCTTC.

This clonotype was observed many times. This rearrangement joins TRBV7-9 to TRBJ2-5, with TRBD1 identical over 8 bases. The J call may be in error: the DNA end matches TRBJ2-7 better. Germline V CDR1 and CDR2: SEHNR, FQNEAQ (reference sequence). The CDR3 runs to 17 residues. The CDR3 nucleotides read TGTGCCAGCAGCCCTGGAGCCGGGACAGGAAAGGGTCACGAGCAGTACTTC. It specifies CASSPGAGTGKGHEQYF.

Ten or more counts support this clonotype. The chain has TRBV6-2 or TRBV6-3 and TRBJ2-7; D is unresolved. V was clipped by 6 bases and J by 0 bases, with 9 bases between them. The CDR3 is made up of 13 amino acids. Germline assignment: CDR1 MNHEY and CDR2 SVGEGT. The CDR3: CASRRGVSYEQYF. The DNA for the CDR3 is TGTGCCAGCAGACGAGGCGTCTCCTACGAGCAGTACTTC.

In this sample, this clonotype turned up many times. V and J are TRBV10-2 and TRBJ1-2; 9 bases are shared with TRBD1. This CDR3 has 15 residues. V was pared by 7 bases and J by 4 bases, with 10 bases of the junction left unmatched. Germline CDR1 is WSHSY and CDR2 is SAAADI. The CDR3 DNA is TGCGCCAGCAAAAAACAGGGGGCGCGGGGCTATGGCTACACCTTC. As protein: CASKKQGARGYGYTF.

CDR3 sequence reads: CASRGTRGYNEQFF. The CDR3 nucleotides read TGTGCCAGCAGGGGGACTAGGGGTTACAATGAGCAGTTCTTC. J is TRBJ2-1 and V is TRBV12-3 or TRBV12-4; 8 bases are a match to TRBD2. CDR3 length equals 14 residues. The V gene end was trimmed by 6 bases and the J gene end by 4 bases; junction bases not matched to a gene: 5.

The chain couples TRBV2 to TRBJ2-1; 7 bases agree with TRBD2. Near its end, the DNA agrees better with TRBJ2-7, so the J call may be wrong. From germline, CDR1 is SNHLY and CDR2 FYNNEI. This CDR3 comprises 17 residues. CDR3 protein: CASSEKAGLGGSNEQYF. The CDR3 nucleotides read TGTGCCAGCAGTGAAAAGGCTGGACTAGGAGGGTCCAATGAGCAGTACTTC.

With respect to this clonotype: A junction end diverges from the germline sequence, so it may reflect a read error. The rearrangement links TRBV12-3 or TRBV12-4 to TRBJ2-5; D possibly uses TRBD1 or TRBD2 (5 bases each). CDR3 length: 15 amino acids. The CDR3 coding sequence is TGTGCCAGCAGTCGTGGGACGGGGAATAATTCACCCCTCCACTTC. Translating gives CASSRGTGNNSPLHF.

Notes on this clonotype: A read error is likely, as this CDR3 ends without the conserved phenylalanine or tryptophan. It is unclear where the CDR3 begins or ends on the DNA, so no DNA is shown, and the CDR3 is as TCRdb lists it. The rearrangement links TRBV6-1 to TRBJ2-7; the D segment call TRBD1 is taken from the table without a DNA check. Germline CDR1 reads MNHNS; CDR2 reads SASEGT. The CDR3 is 9 amino acids in total, end residues counted. The CDR3 loop reads CASSAARDR.

V and J are TRBV7-9 and TRBJ2-3, with 15 bases that match TRBD2. In germline, CDR1 is SEHNR, CDR2 FQNEAQ (reference sequence). The V and J ends lost 1 base and 6 bases, in that order; junction bases with no gene match: 2. This CDR3 is 16 amino acids long. CDR3 in amino acids: CASSLVGLAGGDTQYF. CDR3 DNA: TGTGCCAGCAGCTTAGTGGGACTAGCGGGAGGTGATACGCAGTATTTT.

The CDR3 sequence is CASSELAGGIGELYF. The CDR3 DNA reads TGTGCCAGCAGTGAACTAGCGGGAGGGATCGGGGAGCTGTATTTT. This rearrangement joins TRBV2 to TRBJ2-3, with 12 bases that match TRBD2. This CDR3 spans 15 amino acids. The trim removed 2 bases at V and 14 bases at J, leaving 11 bases unmatched. Germline assignment: CDR1 SNHLY and CDR2 FYNNEI.

The gene calls are TRBV7-2 and TRBJ2-4, with TRBD2 matching 7 bases. Germline V CDR1 and CDR2: SGHTA, FQGNSA. CDR3 size: 16 residues. V dropped 5 bases and J dropped 13; count of bases not matched to a gene: 20. The CDR3 is CASSKTCGRNEDTQYF. The CDR3 DNA is TGTGCCAGCAGCAAGACTTGCGGGAGAAATGAAGATACGCAGTACTTC.

This clonotype was counted ten times or more. The V and J genes are TRBV7-9 and TRBJ2-4; D is unresolved. The CDR3 length is 12 residues. Trimming pared 9 bases from V and 6 bases from J, leaving 12 bases between. The germline V gene encodes CDR1 SEHNR and CDR2 FQNEAQ (reference sequence). The DNA for the CDR3 is TGTGCCAGTCAAGGGCCGGGAAACATTCAGTACTTC. Translated: CASQGPGNIQYF.

This clonotype occurred many times. The chain recombines TRBV10-3 with TRBJ2-5, with no clear D. The length of the CDR3 is 15 residues. Germline V gene data show CDR1 as ENHRY and CDR2 as SYGVKD. Trimming left V 0 bases short and J 1 base short, with 9 bases between. CDR3 nucleotide sequence: TGTGCCATCAGTGAGTCGACCGGACCCCAAGAGACCCAGTACTTC. Its translation: CAISESTGPQETQYF.

Here the CDR3 DNA reads TGTGCCAGCAGCTTTGGCTTGGAGACCCAGTACTTC. This gives the protein CASSFGLETQYF. This chain joins TRBV7-3 and TRBJ2-5; D unresolved. In germline, CDR1 is SGHTA, CDR2 FQGTGA. V was clipped by 3 bases and J by 5 bases, with 7 bases between them. This CDR3 is built from 12 residues.

This clonotype was seen a few times. The chain employs TRBV7-8 and TRBJ2-4; 7 bases are a match to TRBD2. The J call may be incorrect, as the DNA end agrees better with TRBJ2-1. CDR1 is SGHVS and CDR2 is FQNEAQ in the germline V gene. The CDR3 length is 13 residues. CDR3 loop: CASSVRLANEQFF. CDR3 nucleotide sequence: TGTGCCAGCAGCGTCCGACTAGCTAATGAGCAGTTCTTC.

This sequence joins TRBV11-2 and TRBJ1-2; D perhaps matches TRBD1 (6 bases). V gave up 5 bases and J gave up 8 bases, with 12 bases separating them. The CDR3 consists of 12 residues. CDR1 is SGHAT and CDR2 is FQNNGV in the germline V gene. CDR3 sequence (DNA): TGTGCCAGCAGCCCACAGGGACGCGGCTACACCTTC. The encoded protein is CASSPQGRGYTF.

This clonotype is categorized as medium-sized. The chain uses TRBV6-2 or TRBV6-3 and TRBJ2-1; D ambiguous. Germline values: CDR1 MNHEY, CDR2 SVGEGT. The V end was cut by 2 bases, the J end by 5 bases, with 7 bases between. This CDR3 region has 13 residues. The CDR3 DNA reads TGTGCCAGCAGTTACGGCTCTAACAATGAGCAGTTCTTC. Translated, it gives CASSYGSNNEQFF.

This clonotype was counted only a few times. The V call is TRBV27, the J call TRBJ1-1; TRBD1 matches 9 bases. The V gene's germline CDR1 is MNHEY and CDR2 SMNVEV (reference sequence). This CDR3 is built from 14 residues. J lost 1 base, V lost 5 bases, and 2 bases had no gene match. The CDR3 loop reads CASSIQGANTEAFF. CDR3 bases: TGTGCCAGCAGTATACAGGGGGCGAACACTGAAGCTTTCTTT.

This clonotype was counted a few times. This chain connects TRBV9 to TRBJ2-5, with a tentative D call TRBD2 (5 bases). The CDR3 extends over 16 amino acids. CDR1 is SGDLS and CDR2 is YYNGEE in the germline V gene. V was cut by 4 bases and J by 3 bases, with 19 bases left in between. CDR3: CASSSSWVAGKETQYF. CDR3 DNA sequence: TGTGCCAGCAGCTCTAGCTGGGTAGCAGGAAAAGAGACCCAGTACTTC.

This clonotype has a count of ten or more. This sequence joins TRBV7-2 and TRBJ1-4; D might be TRBD1 (6 bases). The CDR3 spans 14 residues. Germline V gene lookup returns CDR1 SGHTA and CDR2 FQGNSA. The germline V and J ends were trimmed by 6 bases and 6 bases, with 14 bases remaining between them. The CDR3 here is CASRQDRMDEKLFF. The CDR3 DNA reads TGTGCCAGCAGACAAGACAGGATGGATGAAAAACTGTTTTTT.

For this clonotype: The germline gene is not matched at one end of the junction; a read error may be the cause. The rearrangement joins TRBV24-1 to TRBJ2-4; D gene uncertain. Germline CDR1 and CDR2: KGHDR and SFDVKD. This CDR3 is 8 amino acids long. CDR3 in DNA: TGTGCCACCAGTGATCCGACTTTC. This gives the protein CATSDPTF.

This clonotype showed up just once. This chain links TRBV6-1 with TRBJ2-1; D is possibly TRBD1 (5 bases). The J call may be incorrect, as the DNA end agrees better with TRBJ1-2. CDR1 is MNHNS and CDR2 is SASEGT in the germline V gene. The CDR3 runs to 15 residues. CDR3 loop: CASSYTWAGGYGYTF. The CDR3, as DNA: TGTGCCAGCAGTTACACCTGGGCCGGGGGTTATGGCTACACCTTC.

The V and J genes are TRBV4-3 and TRBJ1-5, with D tentatively TRBD1 (5 bases). CDR1 is LGHNA and CDR2 is YSLEER in the germline V gene. With 3 bases removed from V and 1 base from J, the gap between germline ends came to 10 bases. The CDR3 contains 15 residues. The CDR3 nucleotides are TGCGCCAGCAGCCATGCCCGGGACAGCAATCAGCCCCAGCATTTT. This encodes CASSHARDSNQPQHF.

With respect to this clonotype: This may be a read error: a much more frequent sequence differs by one nucleotide. The chain links TRBV2 to TRBJ2-7, with 8 bases that match TRBD2. CDR1 SNHLY and CDR2 FYNNEI come from the germline V gene. The CDR3 is made up of 13 amino acids. V lost 2 bases, J lost 12 bases, and 9 bases stayed unmatched. The CDR3 region has the DNA TGTGCCAGCAGTGAACTTCCGGGACTAGTTGGGTACTTC. The encoded protein is CASSELPGLVGYF.

This clonotype has at least ten counts. The gene calls are TRBV19 and TRBJ1-5; D is undetermined. CDR3 size: 13 residues. The V end was cut by 3 bases, the J end by 4 bases, with 7 bases between. CDR1 is LNHDA, CDR2 SQIVND, per germline (reference sequence). The CDR3 protein is CASSIAPNQPQHF. Here the CDR3 DNA reads TGTGCCAGTAGTATCGCTCCGAATCAGCCCCAGCATTTT.